This T cell receptor beta chain was observed in a study of shared clonotypes between healthy human individuals. Naive CD8 cells lacked CD45RO, underwent positive selection for CCR7 and left out terminally differentiated effector memory CD45RA+ cells. Sequencing was performed with immunoSEQ multiplex PCR; in TCRdb, only in-frame clones are kept and a portion is missing. Of about 2.1 million clones in the sample, around 93% were seen once. As regards this clone: The antigen remains unidentified.

Whole-study findings and limits: Among non-shared clonotypes, generation probabilities were lower than among those shared by all four donors.

Trimming removed 5 bases at V and 4 bases at J, with 17 bases between. CDR1 and CDR2 from the germline V gene are SGHAT and FQNNGV. The CDR3 spans 15 residues. This chain links TRBV11-2 with TRBJ1-1; maybe TRBD1 (5 bases). The sequence was collected from a man younger than 35 in good health. Some clones in this sample may be carry-over from other donors' samples. Material: naive CD8+ T cells from PBMCs. The CDR3 DNA reads as TGTGCCAGCAGCGGGAAGACAGACTCTAGCACTGAAGCTTTCTTT. Protein sequence: CASSGKTDSSTEAFF.